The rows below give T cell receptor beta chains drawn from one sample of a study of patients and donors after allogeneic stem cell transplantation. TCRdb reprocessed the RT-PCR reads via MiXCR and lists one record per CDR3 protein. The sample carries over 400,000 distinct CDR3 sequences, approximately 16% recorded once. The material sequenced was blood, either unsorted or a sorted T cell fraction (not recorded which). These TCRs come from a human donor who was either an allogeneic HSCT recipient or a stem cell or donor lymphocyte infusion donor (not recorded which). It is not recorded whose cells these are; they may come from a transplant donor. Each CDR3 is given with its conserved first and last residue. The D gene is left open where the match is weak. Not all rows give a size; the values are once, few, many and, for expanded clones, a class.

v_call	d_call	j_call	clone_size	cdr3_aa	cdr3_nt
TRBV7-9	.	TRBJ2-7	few	CASSRPLVDEQYF	TGTGCCAGCAGCCGACCCTTGGTCGACGAGCAGTACTTC
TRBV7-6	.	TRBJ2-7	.	CASTPGGGPFYEQYF	TGTGCCAGCACCCCTGGGGGGGGGCCTTTCTACGAGCAGTACTTC
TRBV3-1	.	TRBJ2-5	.	CASRRPGLAGETQYF	TGTGCCAGCAGAAGACCGGGACTGGCGGGGGAGACCCAGTACTTC
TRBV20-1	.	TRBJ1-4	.	CSARGRDLTPELFF	TGCAGTGCTAGGGGCCGGGACCTCACGCCGGAACTGTTTTTT
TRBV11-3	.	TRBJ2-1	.	CASSPDCQLGSYNEQFF	TGTGCCAGCAGCCCCGACTGCCAGCTGGGCTCCTACAATGAGCAGTTCTTC
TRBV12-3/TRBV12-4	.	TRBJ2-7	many	CASTPGYEQYF	TGTGCCAGCACCCCTGGGTACGAGCAGTACTTC
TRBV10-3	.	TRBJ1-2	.	CAISGLRETNYGYTF	TGTGCCATCAGTGGCCTCAGGGAGACTAACTATGGCTACACCTTC
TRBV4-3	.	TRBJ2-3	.	CASSQGAKRSTDTQYF	TGCGCCAGCAGCCAAGGGGCGAAGAGGTCCACAGATACGCAGTATTTT
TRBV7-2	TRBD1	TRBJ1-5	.	CASSAPGGSNQPQHF	TGTGCCAGCAGCGCTCCAGGGGGCAGCAATCAGCCCCAGCATTTT
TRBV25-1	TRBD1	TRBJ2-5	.	CASSGTGTAQETQYF	TGTGCCAGCAGTGGGACAGGGACAGCTCAAGAGACCCAGTACTTC
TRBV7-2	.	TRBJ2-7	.	CASSPTIRVSHEQYF	TGTGCCAGCAGCCCCACCATTCGGGTTTCCCACGAGCAGTACTTC
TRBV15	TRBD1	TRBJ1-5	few	CATSRVAGTGGQKQPQHF	TGTGCCACCAGCAGAGTGGCCGGGACAGGGGGCCAAAAACAGCCCCAGCATTTT
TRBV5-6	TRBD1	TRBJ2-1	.	CASSMGQIIYNEQFF	TGTGCCAGCAGTATGGGACAGATAATATACAATGAGCAGTTCTTC
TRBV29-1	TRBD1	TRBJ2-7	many	CSVDRGHEQYF	TGCAGCGTCGACAGGGGCCACGAGCAGTACTTC
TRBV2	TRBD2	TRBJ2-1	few	CASRRGTSNEQFF	TGTGCCAGCAGGCGCGGGACTAGCAATGAGCAGTTCTTC
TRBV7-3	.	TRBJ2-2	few	CASSSNGGNTGELFF	TGTGCCAGCAGCTCAAACGGGGGGAACACCGGGGAGCTGTTTTTT
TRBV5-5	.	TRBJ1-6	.	CASSLGPRLGANNSPLHF	TGTGCCAGCAGCTTGGGTCCCCGGCTCGGGGCGAATAATTCACCCCTCCACTTT
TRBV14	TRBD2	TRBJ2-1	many	CASSRLASSYNEQFF	TGTGCCAGCAGCAGACTAGCGAGCTCCTACAATGAGCAGTTCTTC
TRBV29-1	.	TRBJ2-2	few	CSATRGLTNTGELFF	TGCAGCGCCACGAGAGGACTAACGAACACCGGGGAGCTGTTTTTT
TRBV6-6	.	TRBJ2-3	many	CASSHTDTQYF	TGTGCCAGCAGCCACACAGATACGCAGTATTTT